A single sample is the source of the 15 T cell receptor beta chains below, sequenced in a study of OX40 agonist ivuxolimab in advanced cancers. Library preparation employed the immunoSEQ multiplex PCR assay. TCRdb holds this immuneACCESS table with in-frame rearrangements only. Some clones are missing; in checked studies, unresolved V genes explain under half, and the rest has no known cause. The sample yields some 130,000 clones; about 92% were counted once. Together, the top ten hold roughly 0.94% of the sample. The source material was CD4+ or CD8+ T cells sorted from blood, sampled in a trial of the OX40 agonist ivuxolimab. These TCRs come from an adult with an advanced solid tumor such as melanoma, head and neck, liver or kidney cancer.

The chain employs TRBV7-2 and TRBJ1-1, with 8 bases that match TRBD1. V was pared by 5 bases and J by 4 bases, with 6 bases of the junction left unmatched. The CDR3 is 14 residues long. Germline CDR1 reads SGHTA; CDR2 reads FQGNSA. The CDR3 nucleotides read TGTGCCAGCAGCGCACGGACAGGGAGCACTGAAGCTTTCTTT. This translates into CASSARTGSTEAFF.

This clone is a singleton in its sample. The V call is TRBV25-1, the J call TRBJ2-3; TRBD1 matches at 7 bases. CDR1 and CDR2 (germline): MGHDK, SYGVNS. With 7 bases clipped from V and 4 bases from J, the junction kept 8 bases outside the gene matches. CDR3 length equals 14 residues. DNA for the CDR3: TGTGCCAGCAATCACAGGGGCCCAGCAGATACGCAGTATTTT. Translated, it gives CASNHRGPADTQYF.

The chain is built from TRBV5-1 and TRBJ2-7, with TRBD1 identical over 7 bases. This CDR3 has 13 residues. Germline V gives CDR1 SGHRS, CDR2 YFSETQ. Trimming cost V 3 bases and J 6 bases; bases outside gene matches: 6. Written as DNA, the CDR3 is TGCGCCAGCAGCTCCGACAGGGCCCGCGAGCAGTACTTC. Translated, it gives CASSSDRAREQYF. Full variable domain (rest looked up from reference TRBV5-1 and TRBJ2-7): KAGVTQTPRYLIKTRGQQVTLSCSPISGHRSVSWYQQTPGQGLQFLFEYFSETQRNKGNFPGRFSGRQFSNSRSEMNVSTLELGDSALYLCASSSDRAREQYFGPGTRLTVT.

The chain joins TRBV2 to TRBJ1-2, with a weak D call TRBD1 (5 bases). CDR1 is SNHLY, CDR2 FYNNEI, per germline. Trimming removed 4 bases from V and 8 bases from J, with 20 bases in between. The CDR3 spans 15 residues. CDR3: CASSALDGAPGGYTF. The CDR3 DNA reads as TGTGCCAGCAGTGCCCTTGATGGGGCCCCGGGGGGCTACACCTTC. Together with reference TRBV2 and TRBJ1-2, the CDR3 gives the full variable domain: EPEVTQTPSHQVTQMGQEVILRCVPISNHLYFYWYRQILGQKVEFLVSFYNNEISEKSEIFDDQFSVERPDGSNFTLKIRSTKLEDSAMYFCASSALDGAPGGYTFGSGTRLTVV.

This clone was recorded only once. The chain joins TRBV2 to TRBJ1-4, with a tentative D call TRBD1 (5 bases). This CDR3 is built from 15 residues. In germline, CDR1 is SNHLY, CDR2 FYNNEI. The germline V and J ends were trimmed by 6 bases and 6 bases, with 17 bases remaining between them. CDR3 coding DNA: TGTGCCAGCAGATCCGACAGAGGGACCTATGAAAAACTGTTTTTT. This encodes CASRSDRGTYEKLFF.

The chain joins TRBV9 to TRBJ2-1; D might be TRBD2 (6 bases). The germline V gene encodes CDR1 SGDLS and CDR2 YYNGEE. With 6 bases removed from V and 2 bases from J, the gap between germline ends came to 9 bases. This CDR3 has 13 amino acids. The CDR3 reads CASTGGTYNEQFF. The CDR3 DNA sequence: TGTGCCAGCACCGGCGGGACCTACAATGAGCAGTTCTTC.

This clone was seen only once. The gene calls are TRBV29-1 and TRBJ1-1; a possible D gene is TRBD1 (5 bases). Germline CDR1 is SQVTM and CDR2 is ANQGSEA. The V end was cut by 4 bases, the J end by 8 bases, with 26 bases between. This CDR3 spans 16 amino acids. CDR3 protein: CSVGGQGFSSAGEAFF. The DNA for the CDR3 is TGCAGCGTTGGGGGTCAGGGCTTTAGTTCGGCGGGGGAAGCTTTCTTT.

This chain uses TRBV7-2 with TRBJ1-5, with a tentative D call TRBD1 (5 bases). Trimming stripped 7 bases from V and 9 bases from J, with 19 bases between. Germline CDR1 and CDR2: SGHTA and FQGNSA. This CDR3 comprises 14 residues. The CDR3 protein is CASNPAPGVGPQHF. Written as DNA, the CDR3 is TGTGCCAGCAACCCCGCACCGGGGGTAGGGCCCCAGCATTTT.

The genes are TRBV5-1 and TRBJ2-7; D could derive from TRBD1 or TRBD2 (6 bases each). Trimming removed 3 bases at V and 2 bases at J, with 18 bases between. Looked up from germline, CDR1 is SGHRS and CDR2 is YFSETQ. The CDR3 consists of 16 residues. The CDR3 protein is CASSWGAGQIPYEQYF. In nucleotides, the CDR3 is TGCGCCAGCAGCTGGGGGGCAGGACAGATCCCCTACGAGCAGTACTTC.

The chain links TRBV5-1 to TRBJ2-5, with 10 bases fitting TRBD2. Losses at the gene ends were 4 bases for V and 5 bases for J; bases not matched to a gene: 5. The CDR3 contains 14 residues. Germline V gives CDR1 SGHRS, CDR2 YFSETQ. CDR3 in amino acids: CASSPSGGPETQYF. For the CDR3, the DNA is TGCGCCAGCAGCCCTAGCGGGGGCCCGGAGACCCAGTACTTC. Together with reference TRBV5-1 and TRBJ2-5, the CDR3 gives the full variable domain: KAGVTQTPRYLIKTRGQQVTLSCSPISGHRSVSWYQQTPGQGLQFLFEYFSETQRNKGNFPGRFSGRQFSNSRSEMNVSTLELGDSALYLCASSPSGGPETQYFGPGTRLLVL.

This chain connects TRBV30 to TRBJ2-7, with 14 bases lining up with TRBD2. Germline assignment: CDR1 GTSNPN and CDR2 SVGIG (reference sequence). CDR3 length equals 16 residues. V gave up 1 base and J gave up 7 bases; unmatched junction bases: 9. The chain's CDR3 is CAWSGRTSGRKREQYF. The DNA for the CDR3 is TGTGCCTGGAGTGGAAGGACTAGCGGGAGGAAGCGGGAGCAGTACTTC. The full variable domain, rest sourced from reference TRBV30 and TRBJ2-7, is SQTIHQWPATLVQPVGSPLSLECTVEGTSNPNLYWYRQAAGRGLQLLFYSVGIGQISSEVPQNLSASRPQDRQFILSSKKLLLSDSGFYLCAWSGRTSGRKREQYFGPGTRLTVT.

V gene TRBV6-5 combines with J gene TRBJ2-3; D not resolved. The germline V gene has CDR1 MNHEY and CDR2 SVGAGI. V was trimmed by 11 bases and J by 6 bases, leaving 12 bases between them. This CDR3 spans 11 amino acids. DNA for the CDR3: TGTGCCTGTCGTCTGGGGGATACGCAGTATTTT. Translating gives CACRLGDTQYF.

The chain is built from TRBV4-1 and TRBJ1-6; a possible D gene is TRBD1 (5 bases). The V end lost 4 bases, the J end lost 10 bases, and 17 bases lay between the germline ends. CDR3 length: 15 residues. Per the germline V gene, CDR1 is MGHRA and CDR2 is YSYEKL. The CDR3 is CASSPVWGVNSPLHF. In DNA, the CDR3 is TGCGCCAGCAGCCCAGTATGGGGGGTGAACTCACCCCTCCACTTT.

This clone was seen more than once but under ten times. The chain couples TRBV14 to TRBJ1-2, with D possibly being TRBD1 (5 bases). The CDR3 has 17 residues. Germline CDR1 reads SGHDN; CDR2 reads FVKESK. Trimming stripped 2 bases from V and 1 base from J, with 17 bases between. This chain's CDR3 is CASSQWDSQAFNYGYTF. As DNA, the CDR3 is TGTGCCAGCAGCCAATGGGACTCCCAGGCATTTAACTATGGCTACACCTTC.

J is TRBJ2-7 and V is TRBV7-3, with 8 bases that match TRBD2. There are 17 residues in the CDR3. Per the germline V gene, CDR1 is SGHTA and CDR2 is FQGTGA. Unmatched junction bases numbered 11, after V lost 2 bases and J lost 2 bases. As DNA, the CDR3 is TGTGCCAGCAGCTTAGTAGTTCTAGCGGGTACCGCCTACGAGCAGTACTTC. This translates into CASSLVVLAGTAYEQYF.